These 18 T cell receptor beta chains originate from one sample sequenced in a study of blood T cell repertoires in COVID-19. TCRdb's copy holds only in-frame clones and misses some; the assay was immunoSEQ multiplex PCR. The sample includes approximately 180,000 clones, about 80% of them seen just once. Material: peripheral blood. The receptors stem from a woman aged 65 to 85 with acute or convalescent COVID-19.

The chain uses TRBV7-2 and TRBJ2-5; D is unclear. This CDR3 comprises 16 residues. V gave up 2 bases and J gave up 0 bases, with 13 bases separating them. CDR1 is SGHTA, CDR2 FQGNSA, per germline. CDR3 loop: CASSLQDTRYQETQYF. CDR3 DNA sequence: TGTGCCAGCAGCTTACAGGATACCCGTTACCAAGAGACCCAGTACTTC.

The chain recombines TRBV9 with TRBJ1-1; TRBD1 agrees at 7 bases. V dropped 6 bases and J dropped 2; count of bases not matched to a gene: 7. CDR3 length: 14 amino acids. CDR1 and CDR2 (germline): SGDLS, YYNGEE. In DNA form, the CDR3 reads TGTGCCAGCACCCCCGGGACAGTCAACACTGAAGCTTTCTTT. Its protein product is CASTPGTVNTEAFF.

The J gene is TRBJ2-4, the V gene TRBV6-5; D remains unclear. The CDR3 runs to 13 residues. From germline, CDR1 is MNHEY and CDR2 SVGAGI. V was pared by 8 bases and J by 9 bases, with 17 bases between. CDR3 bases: TGTGCCAGCGCTTCAACCCAACTGGTCATTCAGTACTTC. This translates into CASASTQLVIQYF.

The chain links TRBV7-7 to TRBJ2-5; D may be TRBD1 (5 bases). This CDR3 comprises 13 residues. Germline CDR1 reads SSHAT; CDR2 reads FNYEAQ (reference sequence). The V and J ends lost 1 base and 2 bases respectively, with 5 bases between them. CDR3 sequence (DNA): TGTGCCAGCAGCTTAGGACAGCAAGAGACCCAGTACTTC. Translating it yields CASSLGQQETQYF.

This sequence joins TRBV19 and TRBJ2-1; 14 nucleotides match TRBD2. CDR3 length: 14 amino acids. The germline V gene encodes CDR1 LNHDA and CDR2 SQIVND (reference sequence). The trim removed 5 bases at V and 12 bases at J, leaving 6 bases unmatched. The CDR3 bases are TGTGCCAGTAGTTCGGGACTAGCGGGAGCTCTGCAGTTCTTC. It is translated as CASSSGLAGALQFF.

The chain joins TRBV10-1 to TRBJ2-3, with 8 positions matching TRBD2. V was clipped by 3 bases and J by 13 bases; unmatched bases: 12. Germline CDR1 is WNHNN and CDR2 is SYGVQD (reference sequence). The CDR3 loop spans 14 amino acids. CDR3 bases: TGCGCCAGCAGTGAACCGAAGACGGGAGGGCGGAAGTATTTT. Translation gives CASSEPKTGGRKYF.

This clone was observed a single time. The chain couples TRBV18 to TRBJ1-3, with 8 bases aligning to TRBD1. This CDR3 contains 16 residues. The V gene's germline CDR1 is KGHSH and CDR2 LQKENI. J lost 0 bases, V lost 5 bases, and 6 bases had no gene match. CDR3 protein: CASSDDRGHSGNTIYF. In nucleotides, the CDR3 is TGTGCCAGCTCAGACGACAGGGGACACTCTGGAAACACCATATATTTT.

CDR3 sequence (DNA): TGCGCCAGCAGCCCACTTGTCGCACGGGTCAACGAGCAGTACTTC. The encoded protein is CASSPLVARVNEQYF. This chain links TRBV4-1 with TRBJ2-7; D remains ambiguous. Germline CDR1 reads MGHRA; CDR2 reads YSYEKL. V was clipped by 4 bases and J by 5 bases, with 18 bases between them. This CDR3 comprises 15 residues.

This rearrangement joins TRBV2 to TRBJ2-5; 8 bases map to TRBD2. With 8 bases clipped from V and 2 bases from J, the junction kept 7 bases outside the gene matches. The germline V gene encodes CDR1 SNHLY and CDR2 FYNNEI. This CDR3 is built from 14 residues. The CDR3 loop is CASCGAGGQETQYF. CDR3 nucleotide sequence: TGTGCCAGCTGCGGCGCGGGAGGACAAGAGACCCAGTACTTC.

DNA for the CDR3: TGTGCCAGCAGTCGAGACAGGGGTAGGAATGAGCAGTTCTTC. This encodes CASSRDRGRNEQFF. The rearrangement uses TRBV2 and TRBJ2-1, with 8 bases lining up with TRBD1. In germline, CDR1 is SNHLY, CDR2 FYNNEI. V shed 5 bases, J shed 7 bases, and the junction held 7 bases outside the gene matches. This CDR3 comprises 14 residues.

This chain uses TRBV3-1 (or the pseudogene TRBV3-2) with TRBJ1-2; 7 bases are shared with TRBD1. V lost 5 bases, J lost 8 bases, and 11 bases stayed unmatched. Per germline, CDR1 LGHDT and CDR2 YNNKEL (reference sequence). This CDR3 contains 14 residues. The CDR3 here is CASSYLGQSGGYTF. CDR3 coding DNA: TGTGCCAGCAGCTACCTGGGACAGTCGGGCGGCTACACCTTC.

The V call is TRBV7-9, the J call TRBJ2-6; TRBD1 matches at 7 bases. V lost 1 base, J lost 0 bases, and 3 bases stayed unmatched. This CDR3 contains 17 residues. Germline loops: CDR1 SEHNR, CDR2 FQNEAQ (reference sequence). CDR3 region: CASSLDAGGSGANVLTF. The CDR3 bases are TGTGCCAGCAGCTTAGATGCAGGGGGCTCTGGGGCCAACGTCCTGACTTTC.

The CDR3 nucleotides read TGTGCCAGCAGCACCTATCACACAGATACGCAGTATTTT. This sequence encodes CASSTYHTDTQYF. The chain employs TRBV13 and TRBJ2-3; D call uncertain. This CDR3 contains 13 residues. Trimming took 5 bases from V and 2 from J, leaving 8 bases between them. Germline assignment: CDR1 PRHDT and CDR2 FYEKMQ (reference sequence).

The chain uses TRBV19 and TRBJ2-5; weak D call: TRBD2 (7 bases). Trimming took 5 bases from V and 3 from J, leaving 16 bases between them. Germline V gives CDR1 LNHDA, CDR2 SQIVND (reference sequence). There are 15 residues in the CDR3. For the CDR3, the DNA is TGTGCCAGTAGTGTCCTACGAGGGGGGGAAGAGACCCAGTACTTC. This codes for CASSVLRGGEETQYF.

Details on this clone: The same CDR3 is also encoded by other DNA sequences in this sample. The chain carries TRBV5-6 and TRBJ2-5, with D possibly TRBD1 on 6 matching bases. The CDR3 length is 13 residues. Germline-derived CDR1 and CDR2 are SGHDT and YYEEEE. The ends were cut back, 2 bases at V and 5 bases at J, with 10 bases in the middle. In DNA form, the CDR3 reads TGTGCCAGCAGCTTTGGGACATCCGAGACCCAGTACTTC. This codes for CASSFGTSETQYF.

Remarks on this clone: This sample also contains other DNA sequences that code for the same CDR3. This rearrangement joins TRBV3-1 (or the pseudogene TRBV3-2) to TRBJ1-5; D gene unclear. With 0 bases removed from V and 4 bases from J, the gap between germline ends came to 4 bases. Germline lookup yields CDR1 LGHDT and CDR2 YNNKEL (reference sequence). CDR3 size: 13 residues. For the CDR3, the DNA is TGTGCCAGCAGCCAAGATCTGAATCAGCCCCAGCATTTT. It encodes CASSQDLNQPQHF.

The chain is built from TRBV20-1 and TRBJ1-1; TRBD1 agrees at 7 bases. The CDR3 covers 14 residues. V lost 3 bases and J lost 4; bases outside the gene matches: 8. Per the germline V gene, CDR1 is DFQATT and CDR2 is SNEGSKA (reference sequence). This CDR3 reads CSASQTRTGTEAFF. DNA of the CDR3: TGCAGTGCTAGTCAAACTAGGACAGGCACTGAAGCTTTCTTT.

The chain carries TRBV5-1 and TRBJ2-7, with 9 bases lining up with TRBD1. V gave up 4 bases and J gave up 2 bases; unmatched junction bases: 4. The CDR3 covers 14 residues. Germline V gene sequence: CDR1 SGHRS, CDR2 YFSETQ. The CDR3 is CASSQGQGPYEQYF. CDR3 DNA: TGCGCCAGCAGCCAGGGACAGGGTCCCTACGAGCAGTACTTC.